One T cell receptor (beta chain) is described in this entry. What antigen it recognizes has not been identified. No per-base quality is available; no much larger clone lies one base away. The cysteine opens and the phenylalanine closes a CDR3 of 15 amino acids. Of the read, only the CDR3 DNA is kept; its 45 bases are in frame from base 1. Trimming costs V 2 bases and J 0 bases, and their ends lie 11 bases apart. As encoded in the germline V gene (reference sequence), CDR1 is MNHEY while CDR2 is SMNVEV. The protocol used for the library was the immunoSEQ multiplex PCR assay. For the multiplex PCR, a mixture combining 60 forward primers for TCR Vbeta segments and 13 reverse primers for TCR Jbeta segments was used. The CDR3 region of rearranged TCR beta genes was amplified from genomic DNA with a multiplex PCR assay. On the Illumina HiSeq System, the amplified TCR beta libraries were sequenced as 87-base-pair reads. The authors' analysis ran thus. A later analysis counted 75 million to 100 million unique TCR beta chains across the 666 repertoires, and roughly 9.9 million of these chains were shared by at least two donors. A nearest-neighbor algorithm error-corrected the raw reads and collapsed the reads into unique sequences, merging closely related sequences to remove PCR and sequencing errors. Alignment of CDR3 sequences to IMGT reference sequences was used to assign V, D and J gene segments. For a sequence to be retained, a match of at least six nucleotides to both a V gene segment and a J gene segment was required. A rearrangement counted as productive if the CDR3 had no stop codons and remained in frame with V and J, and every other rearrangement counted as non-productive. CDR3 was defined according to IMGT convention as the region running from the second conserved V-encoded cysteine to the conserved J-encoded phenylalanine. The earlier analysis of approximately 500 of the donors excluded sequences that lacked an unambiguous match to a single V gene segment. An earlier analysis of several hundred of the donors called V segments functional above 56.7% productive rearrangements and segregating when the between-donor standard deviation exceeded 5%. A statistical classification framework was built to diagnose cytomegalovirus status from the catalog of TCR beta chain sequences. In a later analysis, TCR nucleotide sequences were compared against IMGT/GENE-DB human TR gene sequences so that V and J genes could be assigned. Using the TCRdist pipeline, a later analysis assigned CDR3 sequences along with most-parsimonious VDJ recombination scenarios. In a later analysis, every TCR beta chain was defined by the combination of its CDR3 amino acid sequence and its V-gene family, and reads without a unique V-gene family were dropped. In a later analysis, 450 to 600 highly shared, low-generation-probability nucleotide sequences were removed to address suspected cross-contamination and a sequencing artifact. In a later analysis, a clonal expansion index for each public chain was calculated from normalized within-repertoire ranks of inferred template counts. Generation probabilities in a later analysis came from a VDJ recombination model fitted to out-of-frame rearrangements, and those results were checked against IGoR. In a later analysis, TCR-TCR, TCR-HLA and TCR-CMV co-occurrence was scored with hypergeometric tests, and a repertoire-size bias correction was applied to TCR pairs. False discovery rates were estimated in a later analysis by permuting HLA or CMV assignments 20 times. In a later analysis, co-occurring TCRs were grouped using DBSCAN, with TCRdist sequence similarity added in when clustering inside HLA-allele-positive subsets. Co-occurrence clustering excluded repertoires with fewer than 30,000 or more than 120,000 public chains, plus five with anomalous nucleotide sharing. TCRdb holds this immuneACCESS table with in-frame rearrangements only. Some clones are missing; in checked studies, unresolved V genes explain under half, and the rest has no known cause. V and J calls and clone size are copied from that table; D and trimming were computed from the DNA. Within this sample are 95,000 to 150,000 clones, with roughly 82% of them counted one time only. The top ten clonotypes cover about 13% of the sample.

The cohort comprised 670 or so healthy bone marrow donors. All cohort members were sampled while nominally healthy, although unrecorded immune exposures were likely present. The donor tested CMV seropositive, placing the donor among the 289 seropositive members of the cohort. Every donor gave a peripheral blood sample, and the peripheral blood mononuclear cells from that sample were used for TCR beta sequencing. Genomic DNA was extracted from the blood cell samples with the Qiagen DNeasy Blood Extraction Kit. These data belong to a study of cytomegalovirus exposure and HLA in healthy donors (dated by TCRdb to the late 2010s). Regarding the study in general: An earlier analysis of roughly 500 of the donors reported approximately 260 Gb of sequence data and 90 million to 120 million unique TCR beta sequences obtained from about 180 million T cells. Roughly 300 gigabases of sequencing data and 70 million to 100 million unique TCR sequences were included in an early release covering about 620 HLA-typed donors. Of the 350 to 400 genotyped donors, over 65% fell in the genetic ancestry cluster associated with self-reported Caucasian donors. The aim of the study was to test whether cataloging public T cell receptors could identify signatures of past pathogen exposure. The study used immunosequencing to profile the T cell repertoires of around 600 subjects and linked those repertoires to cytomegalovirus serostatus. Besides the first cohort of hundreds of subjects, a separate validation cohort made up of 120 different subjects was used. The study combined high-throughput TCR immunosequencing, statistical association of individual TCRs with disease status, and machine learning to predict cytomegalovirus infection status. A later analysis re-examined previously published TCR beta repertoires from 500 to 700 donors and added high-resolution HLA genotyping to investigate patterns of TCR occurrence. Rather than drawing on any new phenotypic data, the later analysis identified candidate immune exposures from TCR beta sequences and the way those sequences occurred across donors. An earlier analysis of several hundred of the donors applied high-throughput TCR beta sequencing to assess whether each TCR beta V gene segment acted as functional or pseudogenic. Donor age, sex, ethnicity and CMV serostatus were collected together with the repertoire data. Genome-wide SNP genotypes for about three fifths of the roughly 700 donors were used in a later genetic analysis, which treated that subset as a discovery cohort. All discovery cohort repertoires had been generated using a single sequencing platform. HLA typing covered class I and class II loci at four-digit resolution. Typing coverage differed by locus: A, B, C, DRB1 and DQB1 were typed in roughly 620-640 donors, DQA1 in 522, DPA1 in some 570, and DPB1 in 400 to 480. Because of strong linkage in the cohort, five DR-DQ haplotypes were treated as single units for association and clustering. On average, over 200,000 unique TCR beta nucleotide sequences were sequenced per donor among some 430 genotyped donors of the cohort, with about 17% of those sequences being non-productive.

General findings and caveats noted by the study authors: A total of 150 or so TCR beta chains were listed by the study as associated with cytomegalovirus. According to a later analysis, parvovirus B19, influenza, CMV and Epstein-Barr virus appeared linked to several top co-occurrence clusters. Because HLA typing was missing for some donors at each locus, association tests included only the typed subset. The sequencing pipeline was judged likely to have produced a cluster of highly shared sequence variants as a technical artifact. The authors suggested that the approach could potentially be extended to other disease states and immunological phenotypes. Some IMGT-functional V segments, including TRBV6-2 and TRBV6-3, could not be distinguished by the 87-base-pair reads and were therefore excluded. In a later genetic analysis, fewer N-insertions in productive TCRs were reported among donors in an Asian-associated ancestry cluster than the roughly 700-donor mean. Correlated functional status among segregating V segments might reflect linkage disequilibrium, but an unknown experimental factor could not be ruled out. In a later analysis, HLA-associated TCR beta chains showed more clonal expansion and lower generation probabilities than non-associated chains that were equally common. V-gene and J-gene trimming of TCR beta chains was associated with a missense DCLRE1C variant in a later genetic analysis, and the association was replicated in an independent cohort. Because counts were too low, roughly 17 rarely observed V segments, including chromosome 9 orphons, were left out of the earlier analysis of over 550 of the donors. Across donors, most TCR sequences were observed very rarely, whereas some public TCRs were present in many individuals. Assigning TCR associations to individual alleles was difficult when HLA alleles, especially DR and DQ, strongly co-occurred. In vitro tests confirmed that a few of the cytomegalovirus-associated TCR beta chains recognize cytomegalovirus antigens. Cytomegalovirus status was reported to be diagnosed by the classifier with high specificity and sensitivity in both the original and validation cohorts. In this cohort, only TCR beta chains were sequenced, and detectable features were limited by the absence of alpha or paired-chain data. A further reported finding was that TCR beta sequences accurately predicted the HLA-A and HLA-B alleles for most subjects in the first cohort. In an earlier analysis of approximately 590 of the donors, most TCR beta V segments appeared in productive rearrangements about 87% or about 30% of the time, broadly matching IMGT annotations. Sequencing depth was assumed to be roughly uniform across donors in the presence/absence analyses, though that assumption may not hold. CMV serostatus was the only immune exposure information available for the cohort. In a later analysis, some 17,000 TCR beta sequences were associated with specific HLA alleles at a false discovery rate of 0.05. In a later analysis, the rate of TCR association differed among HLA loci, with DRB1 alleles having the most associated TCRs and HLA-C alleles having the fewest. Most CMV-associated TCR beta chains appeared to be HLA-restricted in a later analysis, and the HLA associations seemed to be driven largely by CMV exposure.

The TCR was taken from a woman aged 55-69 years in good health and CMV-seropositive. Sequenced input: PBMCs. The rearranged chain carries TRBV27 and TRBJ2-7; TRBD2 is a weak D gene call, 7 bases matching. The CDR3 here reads CASSLRGGASYEQYF. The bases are TGTGCCAGCAGTTTACGAGGGGGGGCCTCCTACGAGCAGTACTTC.